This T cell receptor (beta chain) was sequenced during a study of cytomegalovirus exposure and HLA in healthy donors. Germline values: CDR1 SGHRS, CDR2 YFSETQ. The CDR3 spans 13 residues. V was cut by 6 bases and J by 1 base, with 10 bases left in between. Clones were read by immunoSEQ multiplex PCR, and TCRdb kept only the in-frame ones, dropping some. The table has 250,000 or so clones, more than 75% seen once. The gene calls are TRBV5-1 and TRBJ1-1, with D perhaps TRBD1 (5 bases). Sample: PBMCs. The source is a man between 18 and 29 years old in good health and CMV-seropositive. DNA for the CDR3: TGCGCCAGCAAAGAAGGGGCGAACACTGAAGCTTTCTTT. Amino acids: CASKEGANTEAFF.